One sample yielded the 5 T cell receptor beta chains listed below, sequenced in a study of PD-1 blockade in classical Hodgkin lymphoma. Each and every patient relapsed after autologous stem cell transplantation, and patients got differing brentuximab vedotin exposure. Using immunoSEQ multiplex PCR, the repertoire was profiled, and TCRdb retains in-frame clones only, with some absent. The sample lists some 100,000 clones; roughly 92% were seen once. This material consisted of peripheral blood mononuclear cells (PBMCs), taken at baseline. The receptors derive from a human donor with classical Hodgkin lymphoma.

V and J are TRBV13 and TRBJ1-2, with TRBD1 as a possible D gene (5 bases). The CDR3 covers 15 residues. V was shortened by 5 bases and J by 6 bases, with 19 bases between the two germline ends. CDR1 and CDR2 (germline): PRHDT, FYEKMQ (reference sequence). CDR3: CASSSNTGFADGYTF. As DNA, the CDR3 is TGTGCCAGCAGCAGTAACACAGGATTCGCTGATGGCTACACCTTC.

This sequence joins TRBV5-1 and TRBJ2-7, with 8 bases fitting TRBD1. V lost 4 bases, J lost 5 bases, and 14 bases stayed unmatched. Germline-derived CDR1 and CDR2 are SGHRS and YFSETQ. The CDR3 is made up of 16 amino acids. The CDR3 DNA reads TGCGCCAGCAGCCCCCCCCCAGGACAGGGTATGAACGAGCAGTACTTC. It codes for CASSPPPGQGMNEQYF.

This rearrangement joins TRBV9 to TRBJ2-7, with D tentatively TRBD1 (5 bases). V was clipped by 0 bases and J by 5 bases, with 6 bases between them. Germline V gene lookup returns CDR1 SGDLS and CDR2 YYNGEE. The CDR3 totals 12 residues. CDR3 in amino acids: CASSVEGNEQYF. CDR3 DNA sequence: TGTGCCAGCAGCGTAGAGGGGAACGAGCAGTACTTC.

This chain uses TRBV4-2 with TRBJ2-2; D uncertain. Trimming took 0 bases from V and 8 from J, leaving 13 bases between them. This CDR3 contains 15 residues. From germline, CDR1 is LGHNA and CDR2 YNFKEQ. CDR3 region: CASSQDLSLPGELFF. The CDR3, as DNA: TGTGCCAGCAGCCAAGATCTCAGCCTGCCGGGGGAGCTGTTTTTT.

This chain joins TRBV6-4 and TRBJ2-1; TRBD2 matches at 10 bases. After removal of 2 bases from V and 3 bases from J, the junction contained 4 bases not matched to a gene. Looked up from germline, CDR1 is MRHNA and CDR2 is SNTAGT. The CDR3 has 16 residues. The CDR3 sequence: CASSDEGTSVYNEQFF. CDR3 DNA sequence: TGTGCCAGCAGTGACGAAGGGACTAGCGTCTACAATGAGCAGTTCTTC.